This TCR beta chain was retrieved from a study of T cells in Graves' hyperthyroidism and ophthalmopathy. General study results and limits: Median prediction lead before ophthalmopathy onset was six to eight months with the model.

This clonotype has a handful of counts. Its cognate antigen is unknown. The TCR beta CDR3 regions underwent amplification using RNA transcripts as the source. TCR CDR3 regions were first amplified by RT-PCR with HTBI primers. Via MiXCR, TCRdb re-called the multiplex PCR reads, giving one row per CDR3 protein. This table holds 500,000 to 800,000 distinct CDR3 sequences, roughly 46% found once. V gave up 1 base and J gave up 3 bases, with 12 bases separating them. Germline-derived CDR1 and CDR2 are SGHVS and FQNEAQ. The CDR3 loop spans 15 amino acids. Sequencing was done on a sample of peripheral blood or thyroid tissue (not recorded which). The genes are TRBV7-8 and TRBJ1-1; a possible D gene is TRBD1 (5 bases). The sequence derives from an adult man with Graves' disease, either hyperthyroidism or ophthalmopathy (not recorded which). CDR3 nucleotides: TGTGCCAGCAGCTTAGGGGGCACAGGCTACACTGAAGCTTTCTTT. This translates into CASSLGGTGYTEAFF.